This T cell receptor beta chain was captured in a study of prognosis after radiotherapy for stage I lung cancer. The germline CDR1 and CDR2 sequences are SGHRS and YFSETQ. This CDR3 spans 18 amino acids. With V trimmed by 0 bases and J by 0 bases, 7 bases remained unmatched. This clonotype occurred many times. It was by two-round multiplex PCR that TCR beta CDR3 was amplified from genomic DNA. First-round PCR employed TRBV- and TRBJ-specific primers for each gene. TCRdb ran MiXCR on the multiplex PCR reads and lists one entry per CDR3 protein. In the table there are over 45,000 distinct CDR3 sequences, more than 20% of which are singletons.

This material consisted of PBMCs, taken before or after stereotactic body radiation therapy (not recorded which). The V gene is TRBV5-1, the J gene TRBJ1-4, with 8 bases aligning to TRBD1. The clonotype was recovered from a donor over 45 with non-small cell lung cancer. CDR3 DNA: TGCGCCAGCAGCTTGGATGGGACAGGATCCGCAACTAATGAAAAACTGTTTTTT. Translating it yields CASSLDGTGSATNEKLFF.